In its sample, the clone carrying this T cell receptor beta chain was seen a few times. Its antigen is currently unknown. This sample was included in a study of CD8 T cells in ankylosing spondylitis. Study results and caveats: Previous work reported some of these motif variants in the synovial fluid and blood of reactive arthritis. Matched ankylosing spondylitis synovial fluid reportedly showed significant enrichment of disease-linked clones. Characteristic, it appeared, of ankylosing spondylitis blood was a TCR beta motif of several highly homologous variants. CD8+ by phenotype, disease-linked clones were relatively rare in peripheral blood.

Deletions cut 5 bases from V and 6 bases from J, with 21 bases between. This CDR3 comprises 16 residues. Germline V gene sequence: CDR1 LGHDT, CDR2 YNNKEL (reference sequence). TCRdb recomputed calls from the 5' RACE reads with MiXCR, one row per CDR3 protein. Altogether over 450,000 distinct CDR3 sequences are present, roughly an eighth being singletons, with the ten largest covering approximately 6.3%. The V call is TRBV3-1, the J call TRBJ2-3, with D perhaps matching TRBD2 (6 bases). The sequenced sample consisted of blood, either unsorted or a sorted T cell fraction (not recorded which). This sequence was found in a male donor with ankylosing spondylitis. The chain's CDR3 is CASSERGLGTDDTQYF. In DNA, the CDR3 is TGTGCCAGCAGCGAAAGGGGACTCGGAACAGACGATACGCAGTATTTT.